What follows are 5 T cell receptor beta chains derived from one specimen sequenced in a study of T cell changes during pregnancy in multiple sclerosis. The assay was immunoSEQ multiplex PCR, and TCRdb's table has in-frame clones only and misses some. The sample holds about 93,000 clones, 91% seen once. Material: peripheral blood, obtained after pregnancy. Receptors were obtained from a female donor in good health, enrolled as a control in a pregnancy study.

This sequence joins TRBV5-1 and TRBJ2-2, with 10 positions matching TRBD2. Germline loops: CDR1 SGHRS, CDR2 YFSETQ. This CDR3 region has 15 residues. Unmatched junction bases numbered 7, after V lost 4 bases and J lost 7 bases. The CDR3 bases are TGCGCCAGCAGCCGCACTAGCGGGGCGGGCGGGGAGCTGTTTTTT. Its protein product is CASSRTSGAGGELFF.

The genes are TRBV20-1 and TRBJ2-7; D unresolved. The V end was cut by 3 bases, the J end by 4 bases, with 7 bases between. The germline CDR1 and CDR2 sequences are DFQATT and SNEGSKA (reference sequence). The length of the CDR3 is 11 residues. The DNA for the CDR3 is TGCAGTGCTAGCCGAACTTACGAGCAGTACTTC. Protein: CSASRTYEQYF.

V is TRBV5-6 and J is TRBJ2-3; D is unresolved. Germline values: CDR1 SGHDT, CDR2 YYEEEE. V dropped 0 bases and J dropped 0 bases, with 8 bases sitting between them. This CDR3 spans 15 amino acids. The CDR3 is CASSLDRSSTDTQYF. DNA for the CDR3: TGTGCCAGCAGCTTGGACCGGAGTAGCACAGATACGCAGTATTTT.

The chain employs TRBV6-5 and TRBJ1-5; 10 positions match TRBD1. Germline trimming cut 5 bases from V and 6 bases from J; bases unmatched to any gene: 1. This CDR3 spans 13 amino acids. CDR1 MNHEY and CDR2 SVGAGI come from the germline V gene. DNA of the CDR3: TGTGCCAGCAGTAGACAGGGGGCTCAGCCCCAGCATTTT. It specifies CASSRQGAQPQHF.

V usage is TRBV27 and J usage is TRBJ1-5; 7 nucleotides match TRBD1. The V and J ends lost 4 bases and 2 bases, in that order; junction bases with no gene match: 8. CDR1 MNHEY and CDR2 SMNVEV come from the germline V gene (reference sequence). There are 16 residues in the CDR3. This chain's CDR3 is CASSSRQGFGNQPQHF. In DNA form, the CDR3 reads TGTGCCAGCAGTTCCCGACAGGGATTCGGCAATCAGCCCCAGCATTTT.